This TCR beta chain is drawn from a study of early T cells in non-severe SARS-CoV-2 infection. This clonotype appeared many times. Researchers attached unique molecular identifiers to individual cDNA molecules. TCRdb analysed the 5' RACE reads with MiXCR anew, one entry per CDR3 protein. The table has about 61,000 distinct CDR3 sequences, more than 10% seen once. J was trimmed by 2 bases and V by 4 bases; bases with no gene match: 8. This CDR3 is built from 17 residues. Specimen: whole blood. The TCR comes from an adult who was a healthcare worker with PCR-confirmed SARS-CoV-2 infection or an uninfected control (not recorded which). This rearrangement joins TRBV12-3 or TRBV12-4 to TRBJ2-6; 7 nucleotides line up with TRBD1. The CDR3 DNA is TGTGCCAGCAGTTCCCGACAGGGCAACACTGGGGCCAACGTCCTGACTTTC. As protein: CASSSRQGNTGANVLTF.